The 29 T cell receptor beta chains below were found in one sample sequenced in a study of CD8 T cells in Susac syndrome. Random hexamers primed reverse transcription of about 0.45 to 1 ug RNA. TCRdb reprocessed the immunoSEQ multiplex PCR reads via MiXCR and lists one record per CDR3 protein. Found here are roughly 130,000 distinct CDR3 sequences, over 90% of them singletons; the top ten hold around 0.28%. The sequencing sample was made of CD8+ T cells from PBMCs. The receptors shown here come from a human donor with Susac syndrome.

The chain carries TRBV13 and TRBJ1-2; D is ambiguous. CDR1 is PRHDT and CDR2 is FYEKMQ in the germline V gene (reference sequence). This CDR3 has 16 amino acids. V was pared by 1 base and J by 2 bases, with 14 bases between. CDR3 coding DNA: TGTGCCAGCAGCTTAGCCCCTCTTCTGGGGAACTATGGCTACACCTTC. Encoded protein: CASSLAPLLGNYGYTF.

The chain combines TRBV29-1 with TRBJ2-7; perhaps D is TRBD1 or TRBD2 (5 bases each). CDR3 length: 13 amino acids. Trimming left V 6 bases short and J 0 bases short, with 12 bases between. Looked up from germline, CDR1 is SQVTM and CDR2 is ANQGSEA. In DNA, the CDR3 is TGCAGCGTCGACTGGGGGAGCTCCTACGAGCAGTACTTC. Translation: CSVDWGSSYEQYF.

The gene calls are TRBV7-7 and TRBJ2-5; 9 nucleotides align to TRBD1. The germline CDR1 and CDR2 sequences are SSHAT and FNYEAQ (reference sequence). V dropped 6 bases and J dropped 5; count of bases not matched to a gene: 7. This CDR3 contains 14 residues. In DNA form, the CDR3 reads TGTGCCAGCAGTCGCCGGGACAGGGAGGAGACCCAGTACTTC. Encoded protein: CASSRRDREETQYF. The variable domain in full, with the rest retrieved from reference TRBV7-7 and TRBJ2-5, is GAGVSQSPRYKVTKRGQDVTLRCDPISSHATLYWYQQALGQGPEFLTYFNYEAQPDKSGLPSDRFSAERPEGSISTLTIQRTEQRDSAMYRCASSRRDREETQYFGPGTRLLVL.

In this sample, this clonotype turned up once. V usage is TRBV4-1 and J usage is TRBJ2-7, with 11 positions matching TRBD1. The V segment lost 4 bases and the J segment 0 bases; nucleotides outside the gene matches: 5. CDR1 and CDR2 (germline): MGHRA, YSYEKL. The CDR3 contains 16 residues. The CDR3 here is CASSREGTGGSYEQYF. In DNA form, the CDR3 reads TGCGCCAGCAGCCGAGAGGGGACAGGGGGCTCCTACGAGCAGTACTTC.

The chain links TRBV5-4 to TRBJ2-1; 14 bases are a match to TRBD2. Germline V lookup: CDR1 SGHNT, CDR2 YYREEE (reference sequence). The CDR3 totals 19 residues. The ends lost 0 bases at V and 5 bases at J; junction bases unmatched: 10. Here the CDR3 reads CASSLAPGTSGGLNNEQFF. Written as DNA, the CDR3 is TGTGCCAGCAGCTTGGCACCCGGGACTAGCGGGGGCCTTAACAATGAGCAGTTCTTC.

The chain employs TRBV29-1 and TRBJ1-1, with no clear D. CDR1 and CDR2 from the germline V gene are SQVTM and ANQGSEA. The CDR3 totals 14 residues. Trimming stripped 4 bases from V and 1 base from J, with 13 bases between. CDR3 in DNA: TGCAGCGTTGGAATAGGGAGGTGGAACACTGAAGCTTTCTTT. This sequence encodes CSVGIGRWNTEAFF.

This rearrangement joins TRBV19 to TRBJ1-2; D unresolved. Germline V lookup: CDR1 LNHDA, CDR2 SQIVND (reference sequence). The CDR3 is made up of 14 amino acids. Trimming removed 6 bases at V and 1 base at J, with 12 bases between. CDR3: CASSSDGINYGYTF. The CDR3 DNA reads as TGTGCCAGTAGCTCGGACGGGATTAACTATGGCTACACCTTC.

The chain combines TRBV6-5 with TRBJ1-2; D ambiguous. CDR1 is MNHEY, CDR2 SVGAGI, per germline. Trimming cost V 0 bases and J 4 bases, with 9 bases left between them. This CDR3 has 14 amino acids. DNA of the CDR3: TGTGCCAGCAGTTACTCGGAAGGCCCCTATGGCTACACCTTC. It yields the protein CASSYSEGPYGYTF.

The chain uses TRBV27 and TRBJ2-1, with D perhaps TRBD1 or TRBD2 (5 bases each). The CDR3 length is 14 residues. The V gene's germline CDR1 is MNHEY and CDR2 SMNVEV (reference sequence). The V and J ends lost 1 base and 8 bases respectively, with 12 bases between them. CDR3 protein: CASSLFQGSDEQFF. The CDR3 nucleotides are TGTGCCAGCAGTTTATTCCAGGGTAGCGATGAGCAGTTCTTC.

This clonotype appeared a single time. CDR3 nucleotides: TGTGCCACCATGGGAACAGATAGTCTACGAACCTTCTCTGGGGCCAACGTCCTGACTTTC. Translating it yields CATMGTDSLRTFSGANVLTF. J is TRBJ2-6 and V is TRBV15; D is unclear. This CDR3 has 20 amino acids. V lost 7 bases and J 0 bases, leaving 25 bases between the germline ends. CDR1 is LNHNV, CDR2 YYDKDF, per germline (reference sequence).

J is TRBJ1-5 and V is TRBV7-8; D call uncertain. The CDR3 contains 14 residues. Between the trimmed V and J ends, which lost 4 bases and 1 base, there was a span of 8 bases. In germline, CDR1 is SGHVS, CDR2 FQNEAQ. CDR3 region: CASSWLESNQPQHF. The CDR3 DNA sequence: TGTGCCAGCAGCTGGTTGGAAAGCAATCAGCCCCAGCATTTT.

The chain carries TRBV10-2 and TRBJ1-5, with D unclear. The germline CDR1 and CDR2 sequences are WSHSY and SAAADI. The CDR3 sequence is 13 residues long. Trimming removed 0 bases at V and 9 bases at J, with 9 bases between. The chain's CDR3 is CASSESSARPQHF. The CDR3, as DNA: TGCGCCAGCAGTGAGTCCAGTGCCCGGCCCCAGCATTTT.

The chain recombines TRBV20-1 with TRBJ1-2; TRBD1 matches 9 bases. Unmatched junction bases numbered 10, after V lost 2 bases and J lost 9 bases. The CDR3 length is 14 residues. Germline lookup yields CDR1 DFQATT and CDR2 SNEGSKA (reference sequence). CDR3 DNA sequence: TGCAGTGCTAGATACGGACAGGGGATTCGGAGCTACACCTTC. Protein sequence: CSARYGQGIRSYTF.

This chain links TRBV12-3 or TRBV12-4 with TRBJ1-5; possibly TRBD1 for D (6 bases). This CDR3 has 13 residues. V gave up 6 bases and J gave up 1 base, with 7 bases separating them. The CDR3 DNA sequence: TGTGCCAGCAGGCAGGGGAGCAATCAGCCCCAGCATTTT. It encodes CASRQGSNQPQHF.

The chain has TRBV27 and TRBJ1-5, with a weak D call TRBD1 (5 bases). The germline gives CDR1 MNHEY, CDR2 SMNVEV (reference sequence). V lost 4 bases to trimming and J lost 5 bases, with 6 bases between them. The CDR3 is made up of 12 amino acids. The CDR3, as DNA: TGTGCCAGCAGTTCGGGGGATCAGCCCCAGCATTTT. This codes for CASSSGDQPQHF.

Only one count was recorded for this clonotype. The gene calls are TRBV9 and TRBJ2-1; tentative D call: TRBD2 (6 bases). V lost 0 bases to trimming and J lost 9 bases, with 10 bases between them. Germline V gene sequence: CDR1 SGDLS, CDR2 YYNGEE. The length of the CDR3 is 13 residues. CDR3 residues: CASSVVGGFEQFF. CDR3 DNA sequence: TGTGCCAGCAGCGTAGTAGGAGGGTTTGAGCAGTTCTTC.

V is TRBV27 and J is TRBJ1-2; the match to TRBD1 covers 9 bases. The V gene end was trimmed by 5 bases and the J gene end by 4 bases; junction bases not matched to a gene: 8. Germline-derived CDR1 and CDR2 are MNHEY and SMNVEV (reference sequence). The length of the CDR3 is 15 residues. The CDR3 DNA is TGTGCCAGCAGTCCCTGGACAGGGGAGGGCTATGGCTACACCTTC. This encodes CASSPWTGEGYGYTF.

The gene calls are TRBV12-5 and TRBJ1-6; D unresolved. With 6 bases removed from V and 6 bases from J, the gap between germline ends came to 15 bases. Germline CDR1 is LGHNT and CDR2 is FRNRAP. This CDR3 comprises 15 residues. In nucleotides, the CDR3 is TGTGCTAGTGGCTTCCTATTGGGGTTTAATTCACCCCTCCACTTT. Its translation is CASGFLLGFNSPLHF.

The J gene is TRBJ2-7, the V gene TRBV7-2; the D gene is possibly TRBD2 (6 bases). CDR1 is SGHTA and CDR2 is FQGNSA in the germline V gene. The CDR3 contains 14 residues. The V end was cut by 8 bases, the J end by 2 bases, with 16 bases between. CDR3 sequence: CASGPGRRPYEQYF. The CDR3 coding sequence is TGTGCCAGCGGCCCCGGGAGAAGGCCCTACGAGCAGTACTTC.

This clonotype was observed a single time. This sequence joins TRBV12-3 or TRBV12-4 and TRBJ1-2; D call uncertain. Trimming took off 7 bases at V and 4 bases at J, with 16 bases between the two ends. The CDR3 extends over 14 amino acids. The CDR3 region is CASTFTMQVYGYTF. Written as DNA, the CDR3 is TGTGCCAGCACCTTTACTATGCAGGTCTATGGCTACACCTTC.

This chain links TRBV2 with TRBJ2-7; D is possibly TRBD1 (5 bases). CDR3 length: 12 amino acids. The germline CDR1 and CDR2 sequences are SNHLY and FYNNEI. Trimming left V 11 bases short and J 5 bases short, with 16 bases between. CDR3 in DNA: TGTGCCTTACGGACGGAAGGGGACGAGCAGTACTTC. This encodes CALRTEGDEQYF.

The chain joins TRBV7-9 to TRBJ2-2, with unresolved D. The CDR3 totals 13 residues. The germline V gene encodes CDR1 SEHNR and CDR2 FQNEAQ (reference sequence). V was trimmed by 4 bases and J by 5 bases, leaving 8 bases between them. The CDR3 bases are TGTGCCAGCAGCTCCTCACCAACCGGGGAGCTGTTTTTT. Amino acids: CASSSSPTGELFF. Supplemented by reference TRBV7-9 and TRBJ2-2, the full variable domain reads DTGVSQNPRHKITKRGQNVTFRCDPISEHNRLYWYRQTLGQGPEFLTYFQNEAQLEKSRLLSDRFSAERPKGSFSTLEIQRTEQGDSAMYLCASSSSPTGELFFGEGSRLTVL.

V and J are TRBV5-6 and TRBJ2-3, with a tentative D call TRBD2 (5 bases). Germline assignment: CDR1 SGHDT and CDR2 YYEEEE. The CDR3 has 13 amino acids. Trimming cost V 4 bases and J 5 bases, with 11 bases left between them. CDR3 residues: CASSVGAGDTQYF. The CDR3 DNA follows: TGTGCCAGCAGCGTAGGCGCGGGAGATACGCAGTATTTT.

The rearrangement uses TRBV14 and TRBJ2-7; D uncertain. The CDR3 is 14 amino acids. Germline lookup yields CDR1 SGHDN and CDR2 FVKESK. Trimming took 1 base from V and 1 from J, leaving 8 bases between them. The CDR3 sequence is CASSQASQSYEQYF. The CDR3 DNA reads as TGTGCCAGCAGCCAAGCCTCTCAATCCTACGAGCAGTACTTC.

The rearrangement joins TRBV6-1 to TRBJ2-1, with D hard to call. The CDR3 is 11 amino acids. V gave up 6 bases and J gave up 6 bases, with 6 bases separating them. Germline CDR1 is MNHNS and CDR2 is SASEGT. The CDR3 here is CASSPANEQFF. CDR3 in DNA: TGTGCCAGCAGCCCGGCCAATGAGCAGTTCTTC.

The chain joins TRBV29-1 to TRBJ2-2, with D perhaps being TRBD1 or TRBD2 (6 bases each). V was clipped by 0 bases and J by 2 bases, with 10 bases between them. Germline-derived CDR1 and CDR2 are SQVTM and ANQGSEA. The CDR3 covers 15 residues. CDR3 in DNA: TGCAGCGTTGAAGATCGGGGGCCTAACACCGGGGAGCTGTTTTTT. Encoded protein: CSVEDRGPNTGELFF.

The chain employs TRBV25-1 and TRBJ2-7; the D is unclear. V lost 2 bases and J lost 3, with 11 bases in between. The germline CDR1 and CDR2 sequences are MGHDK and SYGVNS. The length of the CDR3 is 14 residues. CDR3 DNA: TGTGCCAGCAGTGAAGTCGGCACTATCTACGAGCAGTACTTC. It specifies CASSEVGTIYEQYF.

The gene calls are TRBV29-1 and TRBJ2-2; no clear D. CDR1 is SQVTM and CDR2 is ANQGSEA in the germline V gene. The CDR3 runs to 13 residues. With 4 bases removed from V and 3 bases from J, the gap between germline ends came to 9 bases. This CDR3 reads CSVVGSHTGELFF. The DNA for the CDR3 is TGCAGCGTTGTAGGGTCCCACACCGGGGAGCTGTTTTTT.

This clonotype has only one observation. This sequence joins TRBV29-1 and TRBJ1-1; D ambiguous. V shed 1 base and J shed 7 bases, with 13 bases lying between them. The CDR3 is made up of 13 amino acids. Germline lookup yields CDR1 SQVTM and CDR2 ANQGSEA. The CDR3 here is CSVEVSTAGEAFF. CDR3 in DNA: TGCAGCGTTGAAGTTTCCACCGCGGGTGAAGCTTTCTTT.